This T cell receptor beta chain was obtained from a study of blood T cell repertoires in COVID-19. CDR1 and CDR2 (germline): ENHRY, SYGVKD. After removal of 3 bases from V and 1 base from J, the junction contained 5 bases not matched to a gene. This CDR3 spans 15 amino acids. The protocol was immunoSEQ multiplex PCR, while the TCRdb copy is restricted to in-frame clones and leaves out a portion. This sample has over 150,000 clones, with around nine tenths found just once. Seattle patient enrollment occurred during active infection, with longitudinal follow-up thereafter. This clonotype was sampled from a man aged 60-69 years with COVID-19, enrolled during active disease. Input material: peripheral blood. V and J are TRBV10-3 and TRBJ1-1; TRBD1 matches at 7 bases. This chain's CDR3 is CAISDPGTANTEAFF. CDR3 nucleotide sequence: TGTGCCATCAGTGACCCCGGGACAGCGAACACTGAAGCTTTCTTT.